The TCR beta chain under discussion was sequenced for a study of CD8+ T cells in alopecia areata. Broader study findings: TCRs were shared less clearly across patients than in mice, possibly for HLA-related reasons.

This clone has more than one count but fewer than ten. Its antigen is undetermined. Here the gene names and germline are mouse. The CDR3 end is not reached by the read, which stops 4 residues before it; the germline J gene fills it in. The sequencing template was cDNA reverse transcribed from extracted RNA. The protocol was immunoSEQ multiplex PCR, while the TCRdb copy is restricted to in-frame clones and leaves out a portion. This sample carries about 270,000 clones, none of them present only once. Cell sorting was performed on pooled cutaneous lymph node cells with CD4, CD8alpha, NKG2D, NKG2ACE and other markers. The V segment lost 4 bases and the J segment 1 base; nucleotides outside the gene matches: 11. The CDR3 totals 18 residues. Germline V gene lookup returns CDR1 FNHDT and CDR2 SITEND (reference sequence).

The chain has TRBV19 and TRBJ2-1; TRBD1 agrees at 10 bases. The material sequenced was CD4+ T cells sorted from a lymph node. This TCR was sampled from a C3H/HeJ mouse with alopecia areata. These mice share the MHC haplotype H2-k. The sequenced CDR3 bases are TGTGCCAGCAGTGAGTCCCGGGACAGGGGAGGGAACTATGCT. It specifies CASSESRDRGGNYA. The whole CDR3 is CASSESRDRGGNYAEQFF. Filled out from reference TRBV19 and TRBJ2-1, the complete variable domain reads GGIITQTPKFLIGQEGQKLTLKCQQNFNHDTMYWYRQDSGKGLRLIYYSITENDLQKGDLSEGYDASREKKSSFSLTVTSAQKNEMAVFLCASSESRDRGGNYAEQFFGPGTRLTVL.